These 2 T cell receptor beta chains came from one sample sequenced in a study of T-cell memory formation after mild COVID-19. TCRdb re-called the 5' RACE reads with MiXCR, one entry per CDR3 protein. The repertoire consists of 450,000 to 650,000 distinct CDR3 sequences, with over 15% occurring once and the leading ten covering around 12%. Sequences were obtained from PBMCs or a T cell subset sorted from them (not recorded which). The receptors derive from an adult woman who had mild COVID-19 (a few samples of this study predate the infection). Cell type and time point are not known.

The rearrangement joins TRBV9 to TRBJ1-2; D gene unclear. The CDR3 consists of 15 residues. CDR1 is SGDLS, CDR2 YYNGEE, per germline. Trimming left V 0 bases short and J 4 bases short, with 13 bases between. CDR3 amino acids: CASSVGRLGFYGYTF. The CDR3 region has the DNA TGTGCCAGCAGCGTAGGTCGACTCGGCTTCTATGGCTACACCTTC.

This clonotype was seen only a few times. The CDR3 DNA sequence: TGTGCCAGCAGCCCGATCGACAGGTGGTATCAGCCCCAGCATTTT. Translating it yields CASSPIDRWYQPQHF. The chain is built from TRBV12-3 or TRBV12-4 and TRBJ1-5, with D possibly TRBD1 on 6 matching bases. This CDR3 comprises 15 residues. The ends were cut back, 6 bases at V and 5 bases at J, with 17 bases in the middle.